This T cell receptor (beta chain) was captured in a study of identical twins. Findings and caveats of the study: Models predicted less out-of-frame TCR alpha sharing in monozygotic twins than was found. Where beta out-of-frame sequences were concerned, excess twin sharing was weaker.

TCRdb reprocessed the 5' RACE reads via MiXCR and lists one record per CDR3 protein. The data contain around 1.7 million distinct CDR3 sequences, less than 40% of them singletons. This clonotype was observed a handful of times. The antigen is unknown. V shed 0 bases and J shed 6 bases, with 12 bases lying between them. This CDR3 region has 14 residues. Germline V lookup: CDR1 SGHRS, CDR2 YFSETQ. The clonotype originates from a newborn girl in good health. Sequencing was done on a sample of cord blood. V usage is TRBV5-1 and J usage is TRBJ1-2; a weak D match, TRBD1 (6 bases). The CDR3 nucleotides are TGCGCCAGCAGCTTGGGTGCAGGGGAACATGGCTACACCTTC. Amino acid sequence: CASSLGAGEHGYTF.